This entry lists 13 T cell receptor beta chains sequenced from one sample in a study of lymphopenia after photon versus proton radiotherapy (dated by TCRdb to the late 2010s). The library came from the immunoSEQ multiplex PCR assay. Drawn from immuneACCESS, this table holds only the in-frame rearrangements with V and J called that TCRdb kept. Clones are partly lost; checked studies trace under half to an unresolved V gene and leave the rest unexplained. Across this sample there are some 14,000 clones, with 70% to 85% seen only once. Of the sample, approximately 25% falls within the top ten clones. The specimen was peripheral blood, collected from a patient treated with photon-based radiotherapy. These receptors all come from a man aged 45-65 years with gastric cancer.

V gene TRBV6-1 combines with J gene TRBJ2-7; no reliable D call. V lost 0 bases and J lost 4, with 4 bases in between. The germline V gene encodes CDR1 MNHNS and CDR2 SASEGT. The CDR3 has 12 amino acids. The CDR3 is CASSEAQYEQYV. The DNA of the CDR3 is TGTGCCAGCAGTGAAGCGCAGTACGAGCAGTACGTC.

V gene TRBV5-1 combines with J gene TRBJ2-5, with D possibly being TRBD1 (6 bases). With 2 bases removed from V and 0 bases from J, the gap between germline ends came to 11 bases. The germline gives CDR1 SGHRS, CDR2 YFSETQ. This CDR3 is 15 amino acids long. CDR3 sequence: CASSFYGQYQETQYF. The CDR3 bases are TGCGCCAGCAGCTTTTACGGACAGTACCAAGAGACCCAGTACTTC.

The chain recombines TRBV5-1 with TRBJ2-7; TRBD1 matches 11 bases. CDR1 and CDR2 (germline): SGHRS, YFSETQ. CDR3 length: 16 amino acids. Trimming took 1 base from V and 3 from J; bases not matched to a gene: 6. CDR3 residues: CASSLLSGTGGYEQYF. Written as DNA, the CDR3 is TGCGCCAGCAGCTTGCTGTCCGGGACAGGGGGCTACGAGCAGTACTTC. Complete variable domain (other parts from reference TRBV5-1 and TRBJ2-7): KAGVTQTPRYLIKTRGQQVTLSCSPISGHRSVSWYQQTPGQGLQFLFEYFSETQRNKGNFPGRFSGRQFSNSRSEMNVSTLELGDSALYLCASSLLSGTGGYEQYFGPGTRLTVT.

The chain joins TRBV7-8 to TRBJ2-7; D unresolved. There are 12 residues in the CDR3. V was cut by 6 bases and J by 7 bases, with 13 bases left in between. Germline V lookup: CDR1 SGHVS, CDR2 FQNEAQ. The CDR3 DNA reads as TGTGCCAGCAGTGCTACGGGTCGAGAGCAGTACTTC. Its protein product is CASSATGREQYF. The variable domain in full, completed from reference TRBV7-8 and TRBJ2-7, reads GAGVSQSPRYKVAKRGQDVALRCDPISGHVSLFWYQQALGQGPEFLTYFQNEAQLDKSGLPSDRFFAERPEGSVSTLKIQRTQQEDSAVYLCASSATGREQYFGPGTRLTVT.

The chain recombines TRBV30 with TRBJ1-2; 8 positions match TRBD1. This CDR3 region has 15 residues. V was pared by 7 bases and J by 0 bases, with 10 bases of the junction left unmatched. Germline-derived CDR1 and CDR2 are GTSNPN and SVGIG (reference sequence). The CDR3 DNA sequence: TGTGCCTCAGCCACCCCGACAGGGGCTAACTATGGCTACACCTTC. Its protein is CASATPTGANYGYTF.

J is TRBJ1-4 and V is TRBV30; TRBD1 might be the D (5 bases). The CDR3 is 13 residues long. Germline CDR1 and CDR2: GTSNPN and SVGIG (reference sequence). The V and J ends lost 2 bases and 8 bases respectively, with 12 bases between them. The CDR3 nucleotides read TGTGCCTGGAGTCCGACAGTGGGGGAAAAACTGTTTTTT. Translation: CAWSPTVGEKLFF.

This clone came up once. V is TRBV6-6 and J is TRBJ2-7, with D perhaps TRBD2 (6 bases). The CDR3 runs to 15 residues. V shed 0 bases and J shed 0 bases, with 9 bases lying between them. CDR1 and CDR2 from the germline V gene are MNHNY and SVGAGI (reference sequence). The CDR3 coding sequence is TGTGCCAGCAGTTACTCCGGGGGAAGCTCCTACGAGCAGTACTTC. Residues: CASSYSGGSSYEQYF.

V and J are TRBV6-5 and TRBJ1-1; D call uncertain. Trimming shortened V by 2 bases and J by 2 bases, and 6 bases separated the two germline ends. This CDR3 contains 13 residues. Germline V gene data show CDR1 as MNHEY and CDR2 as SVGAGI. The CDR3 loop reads CASSYEANTEAFF. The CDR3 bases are TGTGCCAGCAGTTACGAGGCAAACACTGAAGCTTTCTTT.

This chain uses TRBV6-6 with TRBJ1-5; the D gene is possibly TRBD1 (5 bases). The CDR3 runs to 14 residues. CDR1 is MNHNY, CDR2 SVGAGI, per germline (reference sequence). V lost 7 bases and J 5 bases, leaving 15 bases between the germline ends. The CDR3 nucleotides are TGTGCCAGCAATACACGGGGGGGTGATCAGCCCCAGCATTTT. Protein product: CASNTRGGDQPQHF.

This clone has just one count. CDR3 region: CASSLGLAADTQYF. The CDR3 nucleotides read TGCGCCAGCAGCTTGGGTCTAGCCGCAGATACGCAGTATTTT. J is TRBJ2-3 and V is TRBV5-1; D perhaps matches TRBD2 (5 bases). Trimming took off 0 bases at V and 4 bases at J, with 9 bases between the two ends. The V gene's germline CDR1 is SGHRS and CDR2 YFSETQ. This CDR3 comprises 14 residues.

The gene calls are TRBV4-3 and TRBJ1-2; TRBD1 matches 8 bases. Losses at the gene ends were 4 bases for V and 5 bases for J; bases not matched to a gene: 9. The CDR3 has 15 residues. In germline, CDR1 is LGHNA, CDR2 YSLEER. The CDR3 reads CASSREGQAPYGYTF. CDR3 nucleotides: TGCGCCAGCAGCCGAGAGGGACAGGCTCCTTATGGCTACACCTTC.

The CDR3, as DNA: TGTGCCAGCAGTGACTCGAGCTCAGGGAGCACAGATACGCAGTATTTT. Translated, it gives CASSDSSSGSTDTQYF. The rearrangement links TRBV6-4 to TRBJ2-3; D is possibly TRBD1 (5 bases). V was clipped by 0 bases and J by 0 bases, with 10 bases between them. Germline V gene sequence: CDR1 MRHNA, CDR2 SNTAGT. The CDR3 contains 16 residues.

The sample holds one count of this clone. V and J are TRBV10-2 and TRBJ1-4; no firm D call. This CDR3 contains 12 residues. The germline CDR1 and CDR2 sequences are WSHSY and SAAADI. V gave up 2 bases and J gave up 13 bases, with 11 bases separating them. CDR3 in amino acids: CASSEGKEGLFF. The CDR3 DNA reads TGCGCCAGCAGTGAGGGTAAAGAAGGACTGTTTTTT.